This is a list of T cell receptor beta chains from one sample in a study of cytomegalovirus exposure and HLA in healthy donors. Generated by immunoSEQ multiplex PCR, the TCRdb table keeps only in-frame clones and is missing some. The sample lists 120,000 or so clones, 80% occurring once. The sequencing input was PBMCs. Receptors were obtained from a man aged 50 or older in good health and CMV-seronegative. Both conserved end residues are part of each CDR3. A D gene is named only where the DNA matches it firmly. A row's size may be missing; if present it is once, few, many or a size class.

>TRBJ2-4|.|TRBV9|15|once
CASSVSATANNIQYF
TGTGCCAGCAGCGTATCGGCGACAGCTAACAACATTCAGTACTTC
>TRBJ1-5|TRBD1|TRBV19|14|.
CASSQGQHNQPQHF
TGTGCCAGTAGTCAGGGACAGCACAATCAGCCCCAGCATTTT
>TRBJ1-4|.|TRBV7-9|12|few
CASSRLTEKLFF
TGTGCCAGCAGCCGCCTCACAGAAAAACTGTTTTTT
>TRBJ2-2|TRBD1|TRBV4-2|15|few
CASSGYRGNTGELFF
TGTGCCAGCAGCGGGTACAGGGGAAACACCGGGGAGCTGTTTTTT
>TRBJ1-5|.|TRBV6-1|15|.
CASSVTGTGIQPQHF
TGTGCCAGCAGTGTTACAGGGACCGGGATACAGCCCCAGCATTTT
>TRBJ1-6|TRBD1|TRBV7-8|14|.
CASSRGQGGSPLHF
TGTGCCAGCAGCCGGGGACAGGGAGGATCACCCCTCCACTTT
>TRBJ1-1|.|TRBV7-9|14|.
CASSLQGMDTEAFF
TGTGCCAGCAGCTTACAGGGGATGGACACTGAAGCTTTCTTT
>TRBJ1-2|TRBD1|TRBV11-2|14|.
CASSSGTGVYGYTF
TGTGCCAGCAGCTCCGGGACAGGGGTCTATGGCTACACCTTC
>TRBJ2-7|.|TRBV6-1|14|.
CASSDTGLSYEQYF
TGTGCCAGCAGCGATACAGGTTTAAGCTACGAGCAGTACTTC
>TRBJ2-2|TRBD2|TRBV7-3|17|.
CASSLTPLAANTGELFF
TGTGCCAGCAGCTTAACCCCACTAGCGGCGAACACCGGGGAGCTGTTTTTT
>TRBJ1-1|TRBD1|TRBV11-1|13|.
CASSEDRGSEAFF
TGTGCCAGCAGCGAGGACAGGGGTAGTGAAGCTTTCTTT